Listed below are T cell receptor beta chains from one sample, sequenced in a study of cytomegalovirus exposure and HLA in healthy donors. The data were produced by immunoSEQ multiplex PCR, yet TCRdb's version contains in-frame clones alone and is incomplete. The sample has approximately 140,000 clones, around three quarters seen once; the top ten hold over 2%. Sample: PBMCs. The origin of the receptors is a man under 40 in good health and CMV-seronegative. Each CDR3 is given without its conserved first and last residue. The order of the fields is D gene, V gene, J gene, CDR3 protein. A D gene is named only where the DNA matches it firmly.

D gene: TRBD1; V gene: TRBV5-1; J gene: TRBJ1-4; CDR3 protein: ASRRTGGFGEKLF
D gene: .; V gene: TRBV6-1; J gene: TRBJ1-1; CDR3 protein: ASSEAGLGGTEAF
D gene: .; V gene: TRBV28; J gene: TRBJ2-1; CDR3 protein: ASSTGKSSYNEQF
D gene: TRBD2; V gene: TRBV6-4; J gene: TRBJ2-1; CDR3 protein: ASSGDGTSGSNEQF
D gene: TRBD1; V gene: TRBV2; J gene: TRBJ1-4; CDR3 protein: ASSADRGNEKLF
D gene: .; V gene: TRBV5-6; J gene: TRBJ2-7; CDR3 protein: ASSQAGSRVSYEQY
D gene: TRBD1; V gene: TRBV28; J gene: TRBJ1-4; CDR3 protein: ASSTAGGLNEKLF
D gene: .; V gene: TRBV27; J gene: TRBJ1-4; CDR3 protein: ASSRGGERGEKLF
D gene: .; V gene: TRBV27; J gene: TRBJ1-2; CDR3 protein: ASSPREGNGYT
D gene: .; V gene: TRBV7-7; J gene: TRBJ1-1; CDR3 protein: ASSLPGERRGARGTEAF
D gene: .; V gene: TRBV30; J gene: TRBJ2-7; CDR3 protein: AWSPKGTKTYEQY
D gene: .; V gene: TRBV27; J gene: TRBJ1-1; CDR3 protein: ASRGGARGAF
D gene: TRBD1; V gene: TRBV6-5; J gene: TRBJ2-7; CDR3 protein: ASSRTGMNYEQY
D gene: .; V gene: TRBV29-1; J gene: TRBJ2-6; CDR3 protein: SAYLAGANVLT
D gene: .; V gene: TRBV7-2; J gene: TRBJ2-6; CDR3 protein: ASSFRQLSSGANVLT
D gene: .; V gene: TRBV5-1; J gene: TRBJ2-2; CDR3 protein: ASSLVYKGENTGELF
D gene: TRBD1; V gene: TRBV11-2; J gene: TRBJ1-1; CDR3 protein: ASSFQGANTEAF
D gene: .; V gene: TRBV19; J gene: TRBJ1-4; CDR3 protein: ASSKGPLDATNEKLF
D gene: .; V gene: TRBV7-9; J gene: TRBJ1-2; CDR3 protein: ASSLESGNYGYT
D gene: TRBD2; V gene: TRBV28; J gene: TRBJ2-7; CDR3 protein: ASSSPSGSGTGFYEQY
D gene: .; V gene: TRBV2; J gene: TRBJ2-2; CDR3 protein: ASGEGAYTGELF
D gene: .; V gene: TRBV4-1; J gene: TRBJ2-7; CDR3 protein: ASSQEFAALELYEQY
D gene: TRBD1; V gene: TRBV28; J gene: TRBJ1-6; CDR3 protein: ASSVTGGINSPLH
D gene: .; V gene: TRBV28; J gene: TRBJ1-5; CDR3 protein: ASSPGHRSNQPQN
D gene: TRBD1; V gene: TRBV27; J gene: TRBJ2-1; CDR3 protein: ASSPGQGNYNEQF
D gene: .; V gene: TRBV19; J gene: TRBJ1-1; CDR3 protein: ASSLGRGEAF
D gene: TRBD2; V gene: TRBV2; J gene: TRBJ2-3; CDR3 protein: ASSEYTSGRADTQY
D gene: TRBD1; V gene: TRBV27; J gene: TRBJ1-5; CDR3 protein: ASRRTGSAGQPQH
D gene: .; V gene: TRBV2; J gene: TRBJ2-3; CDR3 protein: ASSELYSTDTQY
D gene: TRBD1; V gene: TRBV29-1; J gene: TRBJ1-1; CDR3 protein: SVAAGTGSEAF
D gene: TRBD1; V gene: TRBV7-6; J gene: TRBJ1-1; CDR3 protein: ASSPTGDMNTEAF
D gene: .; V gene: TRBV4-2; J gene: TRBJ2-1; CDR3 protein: ASSQVESSYNEQF
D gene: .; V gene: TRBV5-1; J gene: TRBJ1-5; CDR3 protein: ASSLGDWNQPQH
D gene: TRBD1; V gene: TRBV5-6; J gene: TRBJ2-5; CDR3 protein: ASTRQGAQY
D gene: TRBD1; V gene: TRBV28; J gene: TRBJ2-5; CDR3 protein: ASSVTRDRGRETQY
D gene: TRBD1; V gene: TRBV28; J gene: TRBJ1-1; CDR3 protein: AGYPTGATEAF
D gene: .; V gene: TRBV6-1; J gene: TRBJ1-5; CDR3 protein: ASSERAHQPQH
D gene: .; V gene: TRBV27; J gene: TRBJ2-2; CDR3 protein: ASSVTGPGELF
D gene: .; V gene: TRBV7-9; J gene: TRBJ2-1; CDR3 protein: ASSLGGGPYNEQF
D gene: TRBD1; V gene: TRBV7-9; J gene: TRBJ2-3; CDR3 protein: AGQVDTQY
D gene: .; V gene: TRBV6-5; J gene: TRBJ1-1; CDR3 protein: ASRQGRYTEAF
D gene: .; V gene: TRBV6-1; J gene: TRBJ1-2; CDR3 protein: ASSEALQGHGYT
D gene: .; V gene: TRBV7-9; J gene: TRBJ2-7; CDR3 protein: ASSSADSYEQY
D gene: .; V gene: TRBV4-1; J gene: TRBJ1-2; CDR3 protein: ASSHGGPRGYGYT
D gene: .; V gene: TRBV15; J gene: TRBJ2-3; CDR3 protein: ATSRDPFTNLVGDTQY
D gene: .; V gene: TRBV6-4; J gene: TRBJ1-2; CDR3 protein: ASSWTFNYGYT
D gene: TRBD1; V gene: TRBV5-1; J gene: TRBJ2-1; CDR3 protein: ASSLYSGTGWNEQF
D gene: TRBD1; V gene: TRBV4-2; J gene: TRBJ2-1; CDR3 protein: ASSQDRGQGYNEQF
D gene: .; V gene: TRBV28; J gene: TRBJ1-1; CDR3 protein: ASSLWATMNTEAF
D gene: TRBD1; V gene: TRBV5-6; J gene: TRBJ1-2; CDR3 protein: ASSSTGGIGYT
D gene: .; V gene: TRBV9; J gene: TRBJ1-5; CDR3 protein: ASSVGYAGRQPQH
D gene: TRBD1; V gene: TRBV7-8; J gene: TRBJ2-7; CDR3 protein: ASTASATRGWIYEQY
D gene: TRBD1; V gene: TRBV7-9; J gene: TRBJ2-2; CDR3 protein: ASSSAGTANTGELF
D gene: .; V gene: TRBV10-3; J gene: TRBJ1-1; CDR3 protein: AIKGDLNTEAF
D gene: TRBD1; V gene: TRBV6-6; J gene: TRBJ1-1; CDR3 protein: ASSPGETGVNTEAF
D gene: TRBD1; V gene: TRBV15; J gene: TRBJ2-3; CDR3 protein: ATSRGQGLHTDTQY